Sequencing of this T cell receptor (beta chain) was carried out in a study of T cell responses to AZD1222 COVID-19 vaccine (dated by TCRdb to the early 2020s). For the study in its entirety: TCR sequencing was performed for 233 trial participants, of whom approximately 200 were given two doses of AZD1222 and some 26 were given two doses of MenACWY control vaccine. Enrollment into the trials was organized by age into subgroups of 18-55, 56-69 and 70-plus years, and those subgroups contained roughly 150, 30 and 60 TCR-sequenced participants, respectively.

Comment on this clone: Its antigen specificity is not known. No much larger clonotype is one base removed from it; base qualities were not supplied.

The CDR3 regions of human TCRbeta chains were analyzed by immunosequencing. Turning to the authors' computational methods: TCRs in the repertoires were compared against a reference library of SARS-CoV-2-specific TCRs that had been generated with the MIRA antigen-specificity platform. Breadth was defined as the fraction of unique TCRs that were SARS-CoV-2-associated. Depth was defined as the fraction of total T cells that were SARS-CoV-2-associated. Each spike-specific TCR was assigned to its reactive spike region and to a CD4 or CD8 class using the MIRA data. Log10-transformed breadth and depth values were compared by one-way ANOVA with Sidak's multiple comparisons tests. TCRdb carries this immuneACCESS record with in-frame sequences only. Its versions omit some clonotypes, under half of them owing to an unresolved V gene in the studies checked, with the rest unexplained. That table gives V, J and clone size, and the DNA gave D and trimming. The sample profile shows approximately 50,000 clones; approximately 80% of them were found once. The ten largest clones capture just under 5% of the sample.

Paper-wide results and their limitations: Because no day 14 peak-response samples were available, repertoires were characterized only after the peak T cell response. Participants were mostly white British, with more females than males. The authors suggested clonal diversity may have been underestimated. The vaccine-associated CD4 TCRs covered the entire spike protein, and the dominant responses fell in regions 160-218 and 743-854. Nearly half of unique spike-specific TCRs reportedly recognized epitopes outside regions mutated in the B.1.351 and B.1.1.7 variants. Conclusions about previously exposed vaccinees are limited because only a handful of AZD1222 recipients were SARS-CoV-2 seropositive at baseline. A significant rise in spike-specific TCR breadth and depth was observed after two AZD1222 doses relative to day 0 and relative to MenACWY recipients. In the small 56-69-year group, the increase in depth fell short of significance, most likely because of low power.

The sample's time point label, in plain terms: about 28 days (+/-7) after the second vaccine dose. Because spike-specific TCR depth and breadth did not differ between the two schedules, AZD1222 recipients who got a second dose at roughly 4 weeks were pooled with those who got a second dose at roughly 12 weeks. The vaccinee samples were drawn from two UK trials, COV001 and COV002, one of which was a single-blind randomized controlled phase 2/3 trial testing AZD1222 (ChAdOx1 nCoV-19) in healthy adults. For TCRbeta chain sequencing, PBMC samples were collected from trial participants at day 0 and at day 28 after the second dose. V is pared back by 5 bases and J by 1 base, with 15 bases lying between the germline termini. As encoded in the germline V gene, CDR1 is SGHVS while CDR2 is FQNEAQ. Measured from the cysteine to the phenylalanine, the CDR3 is 16 residues long. The read is trimmed to its CDR3 DNA, 48 bases read in frame from base 1.

The V and J segments used are TRBV7-8 and TRBJ2-1; TRBD1 is a possible D gene, resting on 6 matching bases. Sequencing used peripheral blood, obtained 28 days after the second AZD1222 dose. This sequence originates from an adult who received the AZD1222 COVID-19 vaccine. The DNA reads as follows: TGTGCCAGCAGCCCCGCAGGGGTCCCTTCCTACAATGAGCAGTTCTTC. It codes for CASSPAGVPSYNEQFF.